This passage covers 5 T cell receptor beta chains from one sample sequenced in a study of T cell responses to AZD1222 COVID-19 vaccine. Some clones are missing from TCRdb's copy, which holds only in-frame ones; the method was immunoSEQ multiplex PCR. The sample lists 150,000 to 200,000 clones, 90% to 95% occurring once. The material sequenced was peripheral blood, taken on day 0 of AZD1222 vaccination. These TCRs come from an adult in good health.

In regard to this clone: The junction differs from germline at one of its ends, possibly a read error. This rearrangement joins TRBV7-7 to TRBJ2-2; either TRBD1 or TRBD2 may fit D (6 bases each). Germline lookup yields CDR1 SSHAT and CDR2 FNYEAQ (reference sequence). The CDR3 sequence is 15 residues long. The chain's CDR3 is CASSLGRGPAGELFF. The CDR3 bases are TGTGCTAGCAGCTTAGGACGGGGGCCCGCCGGGGAGCTGTTTTTT.

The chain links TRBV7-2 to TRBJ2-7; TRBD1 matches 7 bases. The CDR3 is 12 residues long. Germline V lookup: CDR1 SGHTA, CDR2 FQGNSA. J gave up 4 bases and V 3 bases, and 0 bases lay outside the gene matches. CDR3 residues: CASSLTGYEQYF. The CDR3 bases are TGTGCCAGCAGCTTGACAGGGTACGAGCAGTACTTC.

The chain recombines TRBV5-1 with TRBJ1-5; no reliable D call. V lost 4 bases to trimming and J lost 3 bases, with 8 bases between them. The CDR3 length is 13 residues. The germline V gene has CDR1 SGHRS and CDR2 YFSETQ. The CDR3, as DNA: TGCGCCAGCAGCGACGGTGACAATCAGCCCCAGCATTTT. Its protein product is CASSDGDNQPQHF.

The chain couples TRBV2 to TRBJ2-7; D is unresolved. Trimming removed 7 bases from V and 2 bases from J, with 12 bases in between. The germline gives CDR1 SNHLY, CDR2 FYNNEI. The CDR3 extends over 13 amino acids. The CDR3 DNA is TGTGCCAGCATGGAGTCATTGGCCTACGAGCAGTACTTC. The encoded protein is CASMESLAYEQYF.

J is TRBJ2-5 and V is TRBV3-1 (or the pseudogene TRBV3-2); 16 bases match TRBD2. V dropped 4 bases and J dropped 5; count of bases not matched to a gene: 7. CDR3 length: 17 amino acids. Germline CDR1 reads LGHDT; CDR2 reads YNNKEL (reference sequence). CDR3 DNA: TGTGCCAGCAGCCCTCAGGGGACTAGCGGGAGGGGGGAGACCCAGTACTTC. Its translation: CASSPQGTSGRGETQYF.